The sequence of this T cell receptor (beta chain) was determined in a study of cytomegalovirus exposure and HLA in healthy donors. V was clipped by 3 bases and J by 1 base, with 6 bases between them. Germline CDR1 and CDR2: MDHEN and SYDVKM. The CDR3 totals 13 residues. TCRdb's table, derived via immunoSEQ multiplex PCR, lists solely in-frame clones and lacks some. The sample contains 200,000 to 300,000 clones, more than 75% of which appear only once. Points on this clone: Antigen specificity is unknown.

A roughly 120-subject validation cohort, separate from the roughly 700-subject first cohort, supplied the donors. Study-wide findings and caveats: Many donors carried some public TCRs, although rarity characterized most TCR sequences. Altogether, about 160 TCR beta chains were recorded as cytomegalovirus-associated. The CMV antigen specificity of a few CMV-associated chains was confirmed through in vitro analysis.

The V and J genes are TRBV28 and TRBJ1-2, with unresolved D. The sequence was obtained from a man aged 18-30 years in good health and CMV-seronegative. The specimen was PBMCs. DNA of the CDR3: TGTGCCAGCAGTTTTCGGGGTAACTATGGCTACACCTTC. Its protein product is CASSFRGNYGYTF.